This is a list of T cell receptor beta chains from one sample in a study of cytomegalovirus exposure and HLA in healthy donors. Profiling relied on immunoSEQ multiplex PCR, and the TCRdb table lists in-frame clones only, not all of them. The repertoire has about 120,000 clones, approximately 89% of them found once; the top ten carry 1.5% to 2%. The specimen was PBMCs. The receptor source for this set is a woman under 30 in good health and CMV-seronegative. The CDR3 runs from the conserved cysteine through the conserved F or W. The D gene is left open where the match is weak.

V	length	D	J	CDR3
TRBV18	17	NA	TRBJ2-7	CASSPVRRDKSSYEQYF
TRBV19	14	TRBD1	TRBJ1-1	CASSTGQGWTEAFF
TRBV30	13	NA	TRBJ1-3	CASHAGSGNTIYF
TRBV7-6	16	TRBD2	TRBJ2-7	CASSLALGGEVYEQYF
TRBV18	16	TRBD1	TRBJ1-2	CASSTGQGTLVGGYTF
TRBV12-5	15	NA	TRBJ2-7	CASGPPRQDLYEQYF
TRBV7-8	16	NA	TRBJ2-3	CASSGRRGPSTDTQYF
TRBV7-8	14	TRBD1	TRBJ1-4	CASSLGDRHEKLFF
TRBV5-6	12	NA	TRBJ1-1	CASRLSRPEAFF
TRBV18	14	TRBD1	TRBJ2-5	CASSPKTGEETQYF
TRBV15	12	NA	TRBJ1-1	CATSRPDSEAFF
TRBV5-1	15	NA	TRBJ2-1	CASSFLNIAVNEQFF
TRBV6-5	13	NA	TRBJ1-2	CASSYGESYGYTF
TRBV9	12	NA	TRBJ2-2	CASSGGTGELFF
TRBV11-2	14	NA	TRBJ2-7	CASSLEAETYEQYF
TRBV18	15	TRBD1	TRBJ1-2	CASSPRQGGSTGYTF
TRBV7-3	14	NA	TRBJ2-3	CASSDLGGTDTQYF
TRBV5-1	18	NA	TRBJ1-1	CASSFWGGGPNGNTEAFF
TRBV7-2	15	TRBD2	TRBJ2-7	CASSSLAGVPYEQYF
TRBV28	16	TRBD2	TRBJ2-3	CASSPLGAGGPDTQYF
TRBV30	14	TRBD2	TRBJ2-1	CAWGTSGAYNEQFF
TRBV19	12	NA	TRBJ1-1	CASSIGGAEAFF
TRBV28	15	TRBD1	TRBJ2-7	CASSVVGTGGIEQYF
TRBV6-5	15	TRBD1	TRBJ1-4	CASSYAGTGREKLFF
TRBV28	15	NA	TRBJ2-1	CASSPYGGASNEQFF
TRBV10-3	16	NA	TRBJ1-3	CAISESRADSGNTIYF
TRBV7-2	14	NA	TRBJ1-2	CASSLKAVSDGYTF
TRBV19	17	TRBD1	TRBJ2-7	CASSIMQGAAKAYEQYF
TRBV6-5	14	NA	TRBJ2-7	CASRGELDSYEQYF
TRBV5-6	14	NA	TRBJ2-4	CASSLTPQVDIQYF
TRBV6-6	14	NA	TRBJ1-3	CASSYVGLGNTIYF
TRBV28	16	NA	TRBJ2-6	CASSLSAGSGANVLTF
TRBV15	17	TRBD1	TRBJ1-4	CATSRGNRGRTNEKLFF
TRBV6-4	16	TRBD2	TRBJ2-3	CASSDDGTSGTDTQYF
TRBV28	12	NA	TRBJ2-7	CASSPPVRRQYF
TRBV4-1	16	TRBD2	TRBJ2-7	CASSQDERGGAYEQYF
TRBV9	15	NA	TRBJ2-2	CASSVERIYTGELFF
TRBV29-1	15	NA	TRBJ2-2	CSVPVTATNTGELFF